These T cell receptor beta chains were read from a single sample in a study of blood T cell repertoires in COVID-19. The repertoire was sequenced with immunoSEQ multiplex PCR; TCRdb's copy has only in-frame clones and lacks some. The sample shows fewer than 250,000 clones, about nine tenths of them seen only once. Material: peripheral blood. The receptors stem from a man aged 30-40 years with COVID-19, enrolled during active disease. Both conserved end residues are part of each CDR3. The D gene is left open where the match is weak. Some rows mark clone size as missing; the rest say once, few, many or name a class of expanded clone.

j_gene: TRBJ1-2
abundance: once
d_gene: .
v_gene: TRBV7-2
len: 15
CDR3nt: TGTGCCAGCAGCTTAGGGTCCGGAGGCATTAGTGGCTACACCTTC
CDR3aa: CASSLGSGGISGYTF

j_gene: TRBJ1-2
abundance: .
d_gene: .
v_gene: TRBV12-3/TRBV12-4
len: 13
CDR3nt: TGTGCCAGCAGTTTAAGGGGATTCTACGGCTACACCTTC
CDR3aa: CASSLRGFYGYTF

j_gene: TRBJ2-1
abundance: .
d_gene: .
v_gene: TRBV10-3
len: 14
CDR3nt: TGTGCCATCAGTGAGTCTCGGGTAACCAATGAGCAGTTCTTC
CDR3aa: CAISESRVTNEQFF

j_gene: TRBJ2-2
abundance: .
d_gene: .
v_gene: TRBV5-6
len: 14
CDR3nt: TGTGCCAGCAGCTTTCCGGGAGCGTCCGGGGAGCTGTTTTTT
CDR3aa: CASSFPGASGELFF

j_gene: TRBJ1-2
abundance: .
d_gene: TRBD1
v_gene: TRBV5-6
len: 18
CDR3nt: TGTGCCAGCAGCTTGGCGGGGACAGGGGGCAGATTGGCCTATGGCTACACCTTC
CDR3aa: CASSLAGTGGRLAYGYTF

j_gene: TRBJ1-4
abundance: .
d_gene: TRBD1
v_gene: TRBV14
len: 16
CDR3nt: TGTGCCAGCAGCCAATGGACAGGGGTTGGAGGCGAAAAACTGTTTTTT
CDR3aa: CASSQWTGVGGEKLFF

j_gene: TRBJ2-7
abundance: .
d_gene: TRBD1
v_gene: TRBV7-9
len: 18
CDR3nt: TGTGCCAGCAGCTTAGCTCGAGGTCAAGGGGGCCCTACCTACGAGCAGTACTTC
CDR3aa: CASSLARGQGGPTYEQYF

j_gene: TRBJ1-1
abundance: few
d_gene: TRBD1
v_gene: TRBV7-9
len: 16
CDR3nt: TGTGCCAGCACCATTACCCCAGGACAGGGGGGCACTGAAGCTTTCTTT
CDR3aa: CASTITPGQGGTEAFF

j_gene: TRBJ2-7
abundance: .
d_gene: TRBD1
v_gene: TRBV19
len: 14
CDR3nt: TGTGCCAGTAGTATTGGGACAGAGATCCACGAGCAGTACTTC
CDR3aa: CASSIGTEIHEQYF

j_gene: TRBJ1-2
abundance: .
d_gene: TRBD1
v_gene: TRBV4-3
len: 16
CDR3nt: TGCGCCAGCAGCCAATACAGGGGGCTGGATAACTATGGCTACACCTTC
CDR3aa: CASSQYRGLDNYGYTF

j_gene: TRBJ2-3
abundance: .
d_gene: TRBD1
v_gene: TRBV5-4
len: 15
CDR3nt: TGTGCCAGCAGCCCGACAGGGGACGTCACAGATACGCAGTATTTT
CDR3aa: CASSPTGDVTDTQYF

j_gene: TRBJ1-1
abundance: once
d_gene: TRBD1
v_gene: TRBV4-2
len: 14
CDR3nt: TGTGCCAGCAGCGTCGAGACAGGGGCCACTGAAGCTTTCTTT
CDR3aa: CASSVETGATEAFF

j_gene: TRBJ2-7
abundance: .
d_gene: .
v_gene: TRBV18
len: 15
CDR3nt: TGTGCCAGCTCACCACCAGCAGGGTGGATCTACGAGCAGTACTTC
CDR3aa: CASSPPAGWIYEQYF

j_gene: TRBJ1-2
abundance: few
d_gene: .
v_gene: TRBV6-4
len: 15
CDR3nt: TGTGCCAGCAGCCTAGAACCCGGGAGCTTACAGGGCTACACCTTC
CDR3aa: CASSLEPGSLQGYTF

j_gene: TRBJ2-5
abundance: .
d_gene: TRBD2
v_gene: TRBV7-2
len: 15
CDR3nt: TGTGCCAGCAGCTTTCTAGCGGGGTACCCCGAGACCCAGTACTTC
CDR3aa: CASSFLAGYPETQYF

j_gene: TRBJ1-4
abundance: .
d_gene: .
v_gene: TRBV5-6
len: 13
CDR3nt: TGTGCCAGCAGCTTGGGTAGGGGAGAAAAACTGTTTTTT
CDR3aa: CASSLGRGEKLFF

j_gene: TRBJ2-7
abundance: .
d_gene: .
v_gene: TRBV15
len: 12
CDR3nt: TGTGCCACCAGCAGAGACAGCTACGAGCAGTACTTC
CDR3aa: CATSRDSYEQYF

j_gene: TRBJ2-7
abundance: .
d_gene: .
v_gene: TRBV5-1
len: 14
CDR3nt: TGCGCCAGCCTCCGGGACTCAAGCTCCTACGAGCAGTACTTC
CDR3aa: CASLRDSSSYEQYF

j_gene: TRBJ1-2
abundance: .
d_gene: .
v_gene: TRBV30
len: 13
CDR3nt: TGTGCCTGGACTTCAGCGGGGGCAGGAATAATCTACTTC
CDR3aa: CAWTSAGAGIIYF

j_gene: TRBJ2-3
abundance: .
d_gene: TRBD2
v_gene: TRBV7-3
len: 16
CDR3nt: TGTGCCAGCAGCTTTCTCGGGGGGGCCCCAGGGGATACGCAGTATTTT
CDR3aa: CASSFLGGAPGDTQYF

j_gene: TRBJ2-1
abundance: once
d_gene: TRBD2
v_gene: TRBV19
len: 15
CDR3nt: TGTGCCAGTCGACTAGCGGGGGGCCCCTACAATGAGCAGTTCTTC
CDR3aa: CASRLAGGPYNEQFF

j_gene: TRBJ1-6
abundance: once
d_gene: TRBD1
v_gene: TRBV6-4
len: 19
CDR3nt: TGTGCCAGCAGTGACTCCGAATCGAGGGGGCGTTTCGGGAATTCACCCCTCCACTTT
CDR3aa: CASSDSESRGRFGNSPLHF

j_gene: TRBJ2-1
abundance: .
d_gene: .
v_gene: TRBV2
len: 11
CDR3nt: TGTGCCAGCAGGGCTTACAATGAGCAGTTCTTC
CDR3aa: CASRAYNEQFF

j_gene: TRBJ2-1
abundance: .
d_gene: TRBD2
v_gene: TRBV5-6
len: 15
CDR3nt: TGTGCCAGCAGCTTGGGGACTAGCTCCTACAATGAGCAGTTCTTC
CDR3aa: CASSLGTSSYNEQFF

j_gene: TRBJ2-7
abundance: .
d_gene: TRBD2
v_gene: TRBV9
len: 15
CDR3nt: TGTGCCAGCAGCGCCGCAGCGGGGGCCGCCTACGAGCAGTACTTC
CDR3aa: CASSAAAGAAYEQYF

j_gene: TRBJ1-3
abundance: .
d_gene: .
v_gene: TRBV4-3
len: 17
CDR3nt: TGCGCCAGCAGCACAGACAGAAAACGAATCTCTGGAAACACCATATATTTT
CDR3aa: CASSTDRKRISGNTIYF

j_gene: TRBJ1-1
abundance: .
d_gene: .
v_gene: TRBV6-5
len: 15
CDR3nt: TGTGCCAGCACCTTACAAGGCTGGCCGGGGACTGAAGCTTTCTTT
CDR3aa: CASTLQGWPGTEAFF

j_gene: TRBJ1-5
abundance: .
d_gene: TRBD1
v_gene: TRBV12-5
len: 20
CDR3nt: TGTGCTAGTGGTTTGGACCGCCGGACAGGGGGAAGGTTCGGGAATCAGCCCCAGCATTTT
CDR3aa: CASGLDRRTGGRFGNQPQHF

j_gene: TRBJ2-1
abundance: .
d_gene: TRBD2
v_gene: TRBV6-5
len: 15
CDR3nt: TGTGCCAGCAGTTCTGTACTAGCGGGGTACAATGAGCAGTTCTTC
CDR3aa: CASSSVLAGYNEQFF

j_gene: TRBJ1-2
abundance: .
d_gene: .
v_gene: TRBV7-2
len: 14
CDR3nt: TGTGCCAGCAGCCCGAACCGGGGGGGCCATGGCTACACCTTC
CDR3aa: CASSPNRGGHGYTF

j_gene: TRBJ2-1
abundance: .
d_gene: .
v_gene: TRBV5-4
len: 15
CDR3nt: TGTGCCAGCAGCTTGAGCGGAAGCTCCTACAATGAGCAGTTCTTC
CDR3aa: CASSLSGSSYNEQFF

j_gene: TRBJ1-3
abundance: .
d_gene: .
v_gene: TRBV4-1
len: 13
CDR3nt: TGCGCCAGCAGCCAAGTTGTTCCACAACCTCAATATTTT
CDR3aa: CASSQVVPQPQYF

j_gene: TRBJ2-2
abundance: .
d_gene: .
v_gene: TRBV7-2
len: 16
CDR3nt: TGTGCCAGCAGCCCAAGGACGGGGGTGAACACCGGGGAGCTGTTTTTT
CDR3aa: CASSPRTGVNTGELFF

j_gene: TRBJ1-2
abundance: .
d_gene: .
v_gene: TRBV4-1
len: 16
CDR3nt: TGCGCCAGCAGCCAAGATCGAACCAATCAACTGAATGGCTACACCTTC
CDR3aa: CASSQDRTNQLNGYTF

j_gene: TRBJ1-1
abundance: .
d_gene: TRBD1
v_gene: TRBV2
len: 15
CDR3nt: TGTGCCAGCAGTGATAGGCAGGGGGCTGACACTGAAGCTTTCTTT
CDR3aa: CASSDRQGADTEAFF

j_gene: TRBJ2-3
abundance: .
d_gene: .
v_gene: TRBV7-9
len: 12
CDR3nt: TGTGCCAGCAGCTCAGGAACAGATACGCAGTATTTT
CDR3aa: CASSSGTDTQYF

j_gene: TRBJ1-5
abundance: .
d_gene: .
v_gene: TRBV29-1
len: 12
CDR3nt: TGCAGCGTTAAACAGGGTGACCAGCCCCAGCATTTT
CDR3aa: CSVKQGDQPQHF

j_gene: TRBJ2-7
abundance: .
d_gene: TRBD1
v_gene: TRBV30
len: 13
CDR3nt: TGTGCCTGGAGTGGACAGGGGTGGGGCGAGCAGTACTTC
CDR3aa: CAWSGQGWGEQYF

j_gene: TRBJ1-2
abundance: .
d_gene: .
v_gene: TRBV18
len: 15
CDR3nt: TGTGCCAGCTCACCGGACTGGTCGCCTGGCTATGGCTACACCTTC
CDR3aa: CASSPDWSPGYGYTF

j_gene: TRBJ2-2
abundance: once
d_gene: TRBD1
v_gene: TRBV11-3
len: 16
CDR3nt: TGTGCCAGCAGTAATTTTGGGACAGGGGGGGCCGGGGAGCTGTTTTTT
CDR3aa: CASSNFGTGGAGELFF

j_gene: TRBJ2-1
abundance: .
d_gene: .
v_gene: TRBV6-2/TRBV6-3
len: 13
CDR3nt: TGTGCCAGCAGTTACTCCGGCAGGGCTGAGCAGTTCTTC
CDR3aa: CASSYSGRAEQFF

j_gene: TRBJ1-1
abundance: .
d_gene: TRBD1
v_gene: TRBV5-8
len: 15
CDR3nt: TGTGCCAGCAGCTTGTGGCAGGGGGCCAACACTGAAGCTTTCTTT
CDR3aa: CASSLWQGANTEAFF

j_gene: TRBJ2-7
abundance: .
d_gene: .
v_gene: TRBV4-1
len: 16
CDR3nt: TGCGCCAGCAGCCAAGTTTCTCTAGGTGCATCCTACGAGCAGTACTTC
CDR3aa: CASSQVSLGASYEQYF

j_gene: TRBJ2-3
abundance: once
d_gene: TRBD2
v_gene: TRBV7-6
len: 17
CDR3nt: TGTGCCAGCAGCCCATCTAGCGGGGGTTGGAACACAGATACGCAGTATTTT
CDR3aa: CASSPSSGGWNTDTQYF

j_gene: TRBJ1-2
abundance: .
d_gene: TRBD1
v_gene: TRBV15
len: 14
CDR3nt: TGTGCCACCAGCAGAAGGACAGGGGGCTATGGCTACACCTTC
CDR3aa: CATSRRTGGYGYTF

j_gene: TRBJ2-1
abundance: .
d_gene: .
v_gene: TRBV10-3
len: 16
CDR3nt: TGTGCCATCAGTGAGAGGCTAGTTAGCTCCTACAATGAGCAGTTCTTC
CDR3aa: CAISERLVSSYNEQFF

j_gene: TRBJ2-7
abundance: .
d_gene: .
v_gene: TRBV5-4
len: 14
CDR3nt: TGTGCCAGCAGCCCTACCGGGAGAACCTACGAGCAGTACTTC
CDR3aa: CASSPTGRTYEQYF

j_gene: TRBJ2-3
abundance: .
d_gene: .
v_gene: TRBV19
len: 15
CDR3nt: TGTGCCAGTAGTATCACGCGGACAGGCACAGATACGCAGTATTTT
CDR3aa: CASSITRTGTDTQYF

j_gene: TRBJ1-5
abundance: .
d_gene: .
v_gene: TRBV3-1/TRBV3-2
len: 15
CDR3nt: TGTGCCAGCAGCCAGTCAGGGGCTGGCAATCAGCCCCAGCATTTT
CDR3aa: CASSQSGAGNQPQHF

j_gene: TRBJ1-5
abundance: .
d_gene: TRBD1
v_gene: TRBV19
len: 19
CDR3nt: TGTGCCAGTAGTCCTATCTCCGGGACAGGACCCTATAGCAATCAGCCCCAGCATTTT
CDR3aa: CASSPISGTGPYSNQPQHF

j_gene: TRBJ1-6
abundance: .
d_gene: .
v_gene: TRBV30
len: 14
CDR3nt: TGTGCCTGGAGTTGGGGAGCCGGAGATTCACCCCTCCACTTT
CDR3aa: CAWSWGAGDSPLHF

j_gene: TRBJ1-2
abundance: few
d_gene: TRBD1
v_gene: TRBV3-1/TRBV3-2
len: 13
CDR3nt: TGTGCCAGCAGCCCGGGACAGAACTATGGCTACACCTTC
CDR3aa: CASSPGQNYGYTF

j_gene: TRBJ2-1
abundance: once
d_gene: TRBD2
v_gene: TRBV9
len: 17
CDR3nt: TGTGCCAGCACCCCCGCCGGGACTAGCGGGGGGGCGAATGAGCAGTTCTTC
CDR3aa: CASTPAGTSGGANEQFF

j_gene: TRBJ1-2
abundance: .
d_gene: TRBD1
v_gene: TRBV11-2
len: 15
CDR3nt: TGTGCCAGCAGCAAAGGGACAGGATTTGACTATGGCTACACCTTC
CDR3aa: CASSKGTGFDYGYTF

j_gene: TRBJ2-3
abundance: .
d_gene: TRBD2
v_gene: TRBV11-2
len: 14
CDR3nt: TGTGCCAGCAACCTAGCGGGGCCGGCAGATACGCAGTATTTT
CDR3aa: CASNLAGPADTQYF